The rows below give T cell receptor beta chains drawn from one sample of a study of cytomegalovirus exposure and HLA in healthy donors. The table came from immunoSEQ multiplex PCR; TCRdb's copy has only in-frame clones and leaves some out. Of under 150,000 clones listed, 60% to 85% were seen once; the top ten hold around 3.6%. The specimen sequenced was PBMCs. These receptors came from a man aged 25-45 years in good health and CMV-seronegative. The CDR3 runs from the conserved cysteine through the conserved F or W. The D gene is left open where the match is weak. A row's size may be missing; if present it is once, few, many or a size class.

CDR3 length	V gene	D gene	clone size	J gene	CDR3 protein	CDR3 DNA
12	TRBV7-8	-	few	TRBJ2-7	CASAPSAYEQYF	TGTGCCAGCGCCCCTAGCGCCTACGAGCAGTACTTC
15	TRBV5-1	TRBD1	-	TRBJ1-6	CASSLDRGRGSPLHF	TGCGCCAGCAGCTTGGACAGGGGCCGCGGTTCACCCCTCCACTTT
17	TRBV7-9	TRBD2	-	TRBJ2-7	CASSLESGGLTSYEQYF	TGTGCCAGCAGCTTAGAAAGCGGGGGGCTAACCTCCTACGAGCAGTACTTC
12	TRBV30	-	-	TRBJ1-3	CAWTVSGNTIYF	TGTGCCTGGACAGTTTCTGGAAACACCATATATTTT
15	TRBV6-5	-	-	TRBJ2-3	CASINWREGADTQYF	TGTGCCAGCATCAACTGGCGGGAAGGGGCAGATACGCAGTATTTT
15	TRBV9	TRBD1	-	TRBJ2-5	CASSVKDRGQETQYF	TGTGCCAGCAGCGTGAAGGACAGGGGGCAAGAGACCCAGTACTTC
14	TRBV5-6	-	-	TRBJ2-1	CASTRDSTWNEQFF	TGTGCCAGCACCCGGGACTCAACCTGGAATGAGCAGTTCTTC
15	TRBV7-6	TRBD1	-	TRBJ1-1	CASSTWTGSNTEAFF	TGTGCCAGCAGCACCTGGACAGGGTCAAACACTGAAGCTTTCTTT
15	TRBV6-5	-	-	TRBJ2-7	CASSYSIGGSYEQYF	TGTGCCAGCAGTTACTCGATAGGCGGGTCCTACGAGCAGTACTTC
13	TRBV7-9	-	few	TRBJ1-6	CASSSSEQPALHF	TGTGCCAGCAGCTCCTCGGAACAGCCCGCCCTCCACTTT
15	TRBV10-3	TRBD1	-	TRBJ1-2	CAISTGQGGDYGYTF	TGTGCCATCAGTACAGGACAGGGAGGGGACTATGGCTACACCTTC
16	TRBV28	TRBD2	-	TRBJ2-1	CASSLGLAGGSQGPFF	TGTGCCAGCAGTCTAGGACTAGCGGGGGGCTCTCAAGGCCCGTTCTTC
11	TRBV25-1	-	once	TRBJ1-2	CASSGYDGYTF	TGTGCCAGCAGTGGATACGATGGCTACACCTTC
14	TRBV7-2	-	once	TRBJ1-2	CASSSSGDNYGYTF	TGTGCCAGCAGCTCAAGCGGCGACAACTATGGCTACACCTTC
15	TRBV7-9	-	-	TRBJ2-7	CASSLARGGVHEQYF	TGTGCCAGCAGCTTAGCGCGAGGGGGGGTTCACGAGCAGTACTTC
16	TRBV2	TRBD1	-	TRBJ2-5	CASSGGQAGYQETQYF	TGTGCCAGCAGTGGGGGACAGGCCGGGTACCAAGAGACCCAGTACTTC
14	TRBV5-4	TRBD1	-	TRBJ1-4	CASSGQGPNEKLFF	TGTGCCAGCAGTGGACAGGGACCTAATGAAAAACTGTTTTTT
15	TRBV7-2	-	-	TRBJ2-3	CASSPFADYTDTQYF	TGTGCCAGCAGCCCCTTCGCGGATTACACAGATACGCAGTATTTT
15	TRBV7-3	TRBD1	-	TRBJ2-7	CASSLTGGIAYEQYF	TGTGCCAGCAGCTTGACAGGGGGTATCGCCTACGAGCAGTACTTC
13	TRBV9	-	-	TRBJ1-1	CASSVVVGTEAFF	TGTGCCAGCAGCGTAGTTGTCGGGACTGAAGCTTTCTTT
15	TRBV30	-	-	TRBJ1-1	CAWSVFQAGNTEAFF	TGTGCCTGGAGTGTATTCCAGGCAGGGAACACTGAAGCTTTCTTT
13	TRBV6-5	TRBD1	-	TRBJ1-2	CASSYTGTGSYTF	TGTGCCAGCAGTTACACCGGGACAGGGAGCTACACCTTC